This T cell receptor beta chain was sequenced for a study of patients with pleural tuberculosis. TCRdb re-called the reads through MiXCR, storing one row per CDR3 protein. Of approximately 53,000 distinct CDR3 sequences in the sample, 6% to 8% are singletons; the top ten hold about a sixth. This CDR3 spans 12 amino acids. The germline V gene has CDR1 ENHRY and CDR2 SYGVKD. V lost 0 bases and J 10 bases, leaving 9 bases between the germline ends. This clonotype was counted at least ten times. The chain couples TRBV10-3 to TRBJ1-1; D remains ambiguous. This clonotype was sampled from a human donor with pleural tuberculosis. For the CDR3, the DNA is TGTGCCATCAGTGAGTCTCGGGTAGCAGCTTTCTTT. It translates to CAISESRVAAFF.